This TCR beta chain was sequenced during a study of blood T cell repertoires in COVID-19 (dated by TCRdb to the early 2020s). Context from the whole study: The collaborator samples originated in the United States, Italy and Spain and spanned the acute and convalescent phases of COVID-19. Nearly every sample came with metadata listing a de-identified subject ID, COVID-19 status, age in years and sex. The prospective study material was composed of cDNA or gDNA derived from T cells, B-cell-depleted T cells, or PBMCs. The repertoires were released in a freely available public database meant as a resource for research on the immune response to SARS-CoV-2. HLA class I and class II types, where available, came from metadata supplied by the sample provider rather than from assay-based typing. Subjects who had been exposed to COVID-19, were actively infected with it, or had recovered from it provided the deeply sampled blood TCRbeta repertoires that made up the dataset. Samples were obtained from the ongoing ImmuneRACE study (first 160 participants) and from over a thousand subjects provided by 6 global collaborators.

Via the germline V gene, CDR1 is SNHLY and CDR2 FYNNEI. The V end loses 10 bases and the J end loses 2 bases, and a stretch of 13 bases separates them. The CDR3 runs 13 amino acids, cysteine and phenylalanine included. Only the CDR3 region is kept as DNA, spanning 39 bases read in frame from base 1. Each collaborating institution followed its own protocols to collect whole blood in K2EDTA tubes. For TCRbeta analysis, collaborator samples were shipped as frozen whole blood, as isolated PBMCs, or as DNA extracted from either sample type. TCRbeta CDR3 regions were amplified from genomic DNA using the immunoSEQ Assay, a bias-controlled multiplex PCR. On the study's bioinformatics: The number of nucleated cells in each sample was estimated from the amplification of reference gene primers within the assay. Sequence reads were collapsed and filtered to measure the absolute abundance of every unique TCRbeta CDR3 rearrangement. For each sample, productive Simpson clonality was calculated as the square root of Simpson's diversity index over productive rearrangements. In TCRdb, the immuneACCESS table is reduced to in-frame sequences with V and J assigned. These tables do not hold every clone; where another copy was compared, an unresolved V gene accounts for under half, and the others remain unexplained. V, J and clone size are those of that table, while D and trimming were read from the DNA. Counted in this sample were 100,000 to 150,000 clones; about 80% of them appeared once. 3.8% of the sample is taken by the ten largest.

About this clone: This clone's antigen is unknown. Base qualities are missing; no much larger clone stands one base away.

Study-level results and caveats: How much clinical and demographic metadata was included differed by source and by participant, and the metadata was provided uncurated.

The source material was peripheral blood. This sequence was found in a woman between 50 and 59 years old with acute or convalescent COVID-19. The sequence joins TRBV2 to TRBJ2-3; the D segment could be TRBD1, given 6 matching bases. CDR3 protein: CATSGHPTDTQYF. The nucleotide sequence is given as TGTGCCACTTCGGGACACCCCACAGATACGCAGTATTTT.